This passage covers 20 T cell receptor beta chains from one sample sequenced in a study of T cells after yellow fever vaccination. TCRdb reanalysed the 5' RACE reads using MiXCR and keeps one entry per CDR3 protein. Among over 150,000 distinct CDR3 sequences listed, roughly 6.4% were seen once. The sample in question was CD4+ T cells sorted from PBMCs, obtained on the day of the first yellow fever vaccination. These receptors were collected from a young man who received the YFV17D yellow fever vaccine.

The table lists this clonotype with a few counts. This rearrangement joins TRBV11-2 to TRBJ1-1; the D is unclear. The length of the CDR3 is 15 residues. Trimming shortened V by 2 bases and J by 4 bases, and 14 bases separated the two germline ends. Germline lookup yields CDR1 SGHAT and CDR2 FQNNGV. The DNA of the CDR3 is TGTGCCAGCAGCTTAATTAGAGGGTCCAGCACTGAAGCTTTCTTT. Residues: CASSLIRGSSTEAFF.

The chain links TRBV6-5 to TRBJ1-1; D unresolved. V was shortened by 5 bases and J by 8 bases, with 9 bases between the two germline ends. Germline-derived CDR1 and CDR2 are MNHEY and SVGAGI. The CDR3 is made up of 11 amino acids. The CDR3 DNA reads as TGTGCCAGCAGTGACCCATACGAAGCTTTCTTT. It encodes CASSDPYEAFF.

This clonotype was picked up many times. This rearrangement joins TRBV7-9 to TRBJ1-1; no firm D call. With 1 base removed from V and 11 bases from J, the gap between germline ends came to 17 bases. The CDR3 has 14 residues. Looked up from germline, CDR1 is SEHNR and CDR2 is FQNEAQ (reference sequence). This chain's CDR3 is CASSLGGEAMGAFF. The DNA for the CDR3 is TGTGCCAGCAGCTTAGGCGGGGAAGCCATGGGGGCTTTCTTT.

The chain uses TRBV19 and TRBJ2-3, with D possibly TRBD1 on 5 matching bases. From germline, CDR1 is LNHDA and CDR2 SQIVND (reference sequence). This CDR3 is built from 12 residues. Between the trimmed V and J ends, which lost 4 bases and 3 bases, there was a span of 5 bases. CDR3 in DNA: TGTGCCAGTAGTACAGGGACAGATACGCAGTATTTT. Translation gives CASSTGTDTQYF.

Only a few counts were recorded for this clonotype. The V and J genes are TRBV7-2 and TRBJ2-3, with 9 nucleotides matching TRBD2. V trimming: 5 bases; J trimming: 7 bases; junction bases outside the gene matches: 7. Per germline, CDR1 SGHTA and CDR2 FQGNSA. The CDR3 loop spans 14 amino acids. The CDR3 nucleotides read TGTGCCAGCAGCCCCGCGGGGGGGGGAAATACGCAGTATTTT. Amino acids: CASSPAGGGNTQYF.

This clonotype was observed many times. V is TRBV20-1 and J is TRBJ2-7, with 9 bases identical to TRBD2. Germline V gene lookup returns CDR1 DFQATT and CDR2 SNEGSKA (reference sequence). The trim removed 2 bases at V and 3 bases at J, leaving 2 bases unmatched. The CDR3 is 13 amino acids. CDR3 in amino acids: CSARKRGDYEQYF. The CDR3 DNA reads TGCAGTGCTAGAAAGCGGGGGGACTACGAGCAGTACTTC.

This clonotype was seen repeatedly, ten times or more. The chain carries TRBV27 and TRBJ1-4, with TRBD1 identical over 7 bases. Losses at the gene ends were 5 bases for V and 10 bases for J; bases not matched to a gene: 7. CDR1 and CDR2 (germline): MNHEY, SMNVEV (reference sequence). This CDR3 has 13 amino acids. The CDR3 region has the DNA TGTGCCAGCAGTGTGACAGGGTCAACAAAACTGTTTTTT. As protein: CASSVTGSTKLFF.

In its sample, this clonotype was seen many times. This rearrangement joins TRBV5-1 to TRBJ1-2; 12 nucleotides match TRBD1. CDR1 SGHRS and CDR2 YFSETQ come from the germline V gene. Germline trimming cut 1 base from V and 6 bases from J; bases unmatched to any gene: 7. The length of the CDR3 is 16 residues. The CDR3 DNA reads as TGCGCCAGCAGCTTGAATCCTGGGACAGGGGGCCATGGCTACACCTTC. It encodes CASSLNPGTGGHGYTF.

The chain recombines TRBV2 with TRBJ2-1; D unresolved. The V end lost 4 bases, the J end lost 6 bases, and 19 bases lay between the germline ends. Per germline, CDR1 SNHLY and CDR2 FYNNEI. The CDR3 has 16 amino acids. CDR3 in DNA: TGTGCCAGCAGTGTGGTCCTCGAGGACCTGGGCAATGAGCAGTTCTTC. It translates to CASSVVLEDLGNEQFF.

This clonotype was detected many times. The rearrangement joins TRBV6-5 to TRBJ1-2; D remains unclear. The CDR3 has 14 amino acids. V was cut by 2 bases and J by 2 bases, with 9 bases left in between. CDR1 and CDR2 from the germline V gene are MNHEY and SVGAGI. CDR3 in amino acids: CASSYGRGNYGYTF. Here the CDR3 DNA reads TGTGCCAGCAGTTACGGGCGAGGGAACTATGGCTACACCTTC.

In its sample, this clonotype was seen a few times. This rearrangement joins TRBV6-1 to TRBJ2-7; 9 nucleotides align to TRBD1. With V trimmed by 5 bases and J by 2 bases, 10 bases remained unmatched. CDR1 and CDR2 from the germline V gene are MNHNS and SASEGT. This CDR3 region has 16 residues. This CDR3 reads CASSPITGGATYEQYV. The CDR3 nucleotides are TGTGCCAGCAGTCCAATAACAGGGGGCGCTACCTACGAGCAGTACGTC.

This clonotype was counted a few times. Written as DNA, the CDR3 is TGTGCCTATCCGGTTTCAACCGGGGAGCTGTTTTTT. Translation gives CAYPVSTGELFF. The J gene is TRBJ2-2, the V gene TRBV6-2 or TRBV6-3; D gene uncertain. Trimming removed 11 bases from V and 5 bases from J, with 12 bases in between. The CDR3 is 12 amino acids. Germline V CDR1 and CDR2: MNHEY, SVGEGT.

This clonotype was recorded many times. The V and J genes are TRBV20-1 and TRBJ1-2; 8 bases match TRBD1. The CDR3 sequence is 12 residues long. V gave up 3 bases and J gave up 8 bases; unmatched junction bases: 5. Germline V gene sequence: CDR1 DFQATT, CDR2 SNEGSKA (reference sequence). CDR3: CSASSRGQGYTF. DNA of the CDR3: TGCAGTGCTAGTTCCAGGGGGCAAGGCTACACCTTC.

The sample holds many counts of this clonotype. CDR3 DNA: TGCGCCAGCAGCTCGGACACCCAAGAGACCCAGTACTTC. This encodes CASSSDTQETQYF. J is TRBJ2-5 and V is TRBV5-1; TRBD1 is a possible D gene (5 bases). Germline CDR1 SGHRS, CDR2 YFSETQ. Trimming removed 3 bases at V and 1 base at J, with 7 bases between. The CDR3 spans 13 residues.

In this sample, this clonotype turned up a few times. The chain uses TRBV11-2 and TRBJ2-5, with TRBD2 as a possible D gene (5 bases). The CDR3 spans 14 residues. The V gene lost 5 bases and the J gene lost 4 bases, with 14 bases spanning the gap. Germline V gives CDR1 SGHAT, CDR2 FQNNGV. CDR3: CASSTPRVSETQYF. For the CDR3, the DNA is TGTGCCAGCAGCACTCCGCGGGTTTCAGAGACCCAGTACTTC.

This chain links TRBV12-3 or TRBV12-4 with TRBJ2-1; D perhaps matches TRBD2 (5 bases). The CDR3 is 14 amino acids. V shed 6 bases and J shed 8 bases, with 17 bases lying between them. The CDR3 region is CASRLSETIYEQFF. CDR3 coding DNA: TGTGCCAGCAGACTTAGCGAGACAATCTATGAGCAGTTCTTC.

This clonotype was observed at least ten times. The chain recombines TRBV20-1 with TRBJ2-2; 8 bases match TRBD2. The V segment lost 5 bases and the J segment 6 bases; nucleotides outside the gene matches: 5. The CDR3 consists of 13 residues. Germline lookup yields CDR1 DFQATT and CDR2 SNEGSKA (reference sequence). In DNA, the CDR3 is TGCAGTGCTGGCCTTAGCGGGGCCGGGGAGCTGTTTTTT. It codes for CSAGLSGAGELFF.

This clonotype was counted only a few times. This chain connects TRBV20-1 to TRBJ2-7; 7 bases line up with TRBD1. Germline V lookup: CDR1 DFQATT, CDR2 SNEGSKA (reference sequence). V shed 6 bases, J shed 2 bases, and the junction held 4 bases outside the gene matches. The CDR3 is made up of 12 amino acids. Here the CDR3 DNA reads TGCAGTGCCTCGGACAGGCCCTACGAGCAGTACTTC. Amino acid sequence: CSASDRPYEQYF.

The rearrangement links TRBV20-1 to TRBJ2-1; TRBD2 matches at 7 bases. Germline CDR1 is DFQATT and CDR2 is SNEGSKA (reference sequence). V trimming: 6 bases; J trimming: 4 bases; junction bases outside the gene matches: 9. The CDR3 spans 14 residues. For the CDR3, the DNA is TGCAGTGCCCCCAGCGGGAAGGGGTACAATGAGCAGTTCTTC. Protein product: CSAPSGKGYNEQFF.

Concerning this clonotype itself: This may be a read error: a much more frequent sequence differs by one nucleotide. This chain connects TRBV3-1 to TRBJ2-7; no clear D gene. V was clipped by 5 bases and J by 5 bases, with 13 bases between them. This CDR3 contains 13 residues. CDR1 is LGHDT and CDR2 is YNNKEL in the germline V gene (reference sequence). CDR3 region: CASSYRATHEQYF. CDR3 nucleotide sequence: TGTGCCAGCAGCTACCGGGCCACCCACGAGCAGTACTTC.